This entry lists 20 T cell receptor beta chains sequenced from one sample in a study of blood T cell repertoires in COVID-19 (dated by TCRdb to the early 2020s). The library relied on the immunoSEQ multiplex PCR assay. Entries here come from immuneACCESS through TCRdb and include only in-frame sequences with V and J called. Some clones fail to appear in such tables; in the studies checked, an unresolved V gene covers under half of the shortfall, and the cause of the remainder is unknown. The sample table lists tens of thousands of clones, 85% to 90% of them with a count of one. About a tenth of the sample belongs to the ten largest clones. The source material was peripheral blood. The receptors were gathered from a man between 65 and 85 years old with active or convalescent COVID-19.

The rearrangement uses TRBV9 and TRBJ1-6, with D possibly TRBD1 on 5 matching bases. Trimming took 0 bases from V and 10 from J, leaving 11 bases between them. The V gene's germline CDR1 is SGDLS and CDR2 YYNGEE. The CDR3 spans 14 residues. The CDR3 here is CASSVDGAGSPLHF. Here the CDR3 DNA reads TGTGCCAGCAGCGTAGATGGGGCTGGCTCACCCCTCCACTTT.

J is TRBJ2-2 and V is TRBV5-1; D gene unclear. Germline CDR1 is SGHRS and CDR2 is YFSETQ. V lost 0 bases to trimming and J lost 7 bases, with 10 bases between them. This CDR3 is built from 14 residues. CDR3 sequence reads: CASSLAVADGELFF. The CDR3 DNA reads as TGCGCCAGCAGCTTGGCCGTGGCAGACGGGGAGCTGTTTTTT.

The rearrangement links TRBV3-1 (or the pseudogene TRBV3-2) to TRBJ2-3, with a possible D match to TRBD2 (5 bases). Germline assignment: CDR1 LGHDT and CDR2 YNNKEL (reference sequence). This CDR3 contains 17 residues. V shed 1 base and J shed 2 bases, with 16 bases lying between them. The CDR3 loop is CASSQGPWTGPTDTQYF. The DNA for the CDR3 is TGTGCCAGCAGCCAAGGGCCCTGGACTGGCCCCACAGATACGCAGTATTTT.

The V call is TRBV30, the J call TRBJ2-5; weak D call: TRBD2 (5 bases). The CDR3 is 13 residues long. The germline V gene encodes CDR1 GTSNPN and CDR2 SVGIG (reference sequence). V gave up 2 bases and J gave up 1 base, with 8 bases separating them. CDR3 amino acids: CAWSRSVQETQYF. The DNA for the CDR3 is TGTGCCTGGAGTCGTAGCGTCCAAGAGACCCAGTACTTC.

The chain's CDR3 is CASSLSGFGNTIYF. CDR3 sequence (DNA): TGCGCCAGCAGCTTGTCAGGGTTTGGAAACACCATATATTTT. The chain is built from TRBV5-1 and TRBJ1-3; D possibly corresponds to TRBD1 (5 bases). From germline, CDR1 is SGHRS and CDR2 YFSETQ. The CDR3 is 14 residues long. V was cut by 1 base and J by 3 bases, with 8 bases left in between.

This chain joins TRBV7-2 and TRBJ2-7; 8 nucleotides match TRBD1. The CDR3 extends over 14 amino acids. Germline CDR1 reads SGHTA; CDR2 reads FQGNSA. Unmatched junction bases numbered 5, after V lost 4 bases and J lost 3 bases. The CDR3 DNA reads as TGTGCCAGCAGCTCCGGACAGGGAGGCTACGAGCAGTACTTC. As protein: CASSSGQGGYEQYF.

The chain has TRBV7-2 and TRBJ1-3; D is ambiguous. CDR1 is SGHTA and CDR2 is FQGNSA in the germline V gene. This CDR3 contains 15 residues. With 0 bases removed from V and 0 bases from J, the gap between germline ends came to 6 bases. The DNA of the CDR3 is TGTGCCAGCAGCTTAGCGCGGGGCTCTGGAAACACCATATATTTT. Protein: CASSLARGSGNTIYF.

The chain combines TRBV9 with TRBJ2-7, with D possibly TRBD2 on 5 matching bases. The germline gives CDR1 SGDLS, CDR2 YYNGEE. CDR3 length: 13 amino acids. Trimming took off 3 bases at V and 4 bases at J, with 11 bases between the two ends. The CDR3 here is CASSAPSGYEQYF. The CDR3 bases are TGTGCCAGCAGCGCCCCCTCGGGATACGAGCAGTACTTC. The entire variable domain, with the rest obtained from reference TRBV9 and TRBJ2-7, is as follows: DSGVTQTPKHLITATGQRVTLRCSPRSGDLSVYWYQQSLDQGLQFLIQYYNGEERAKGNILERFSAQQFPDLHSELNLSSLELGDSALYFCASSAPSGYEQYFGPGTRLTVT.

The genes are TRBV18 and TRBJ2-5; TRBD1 aligns across 10 bases. V was pared by 4 bases and J by 6 bases, with 14 bases of the junction left unmatched. This CDR3 contains 17 residues. Germline V CDR1 and CDR2: KGHSH, LQKENI. The CDR3: CASSLSTPGQGIQTQYF. For the CDR3, the DNA is TGTGCCAGCTCACTTTCAACTCCGGGACAGGGGATTCAGACCCAGTACTTC.

The chain recombines TRBV5-6 with TRBJ2-4; 7 nucleotides agree with TRBD2. With V trimmed by 4 bases and J by 0 bases, 7 bases remained unmatched. The CDR3 sequence is 16 residues long. Germline V CDR1 and CDR2: SGHDT, YYEEEE. The CDR3 region has the DNA TGTGCCAGCAGCCTCCTTGGGGGGGAAGCCAAAAACATTCAGTACTTC. It codes for CASSLLGGEAKNIQYF.

This clone was seen a single time. The V gene is TRBV6-1, the J gene TRBJ1-5; tentatively, D is TRBD1 (6 bases). V was shortened by 2 bases and J by 5 bases, with 13 bases between the two germline ends. CDR1 and CDR2 (germline): MNHNS, SASEGT. The CDR3 is 15 amino acids. The CDR3 sequence is CASSESIRGYQPQHF. DNA of the CDR3: TGTGCCAGCAGTGAAAGTATCAGGGGTTATCAGCCCCAGCATTTT.

Points on this clone: The identical CDR3 is also encoded by other nucleotide sequences in the sample. The chain joins TRBV4-1 to TRBJ2-7; D gene uncertain. Trimming shortened V by 1 base and J by 0 bases, and 4 bases separated the two germline ends. Germline CDR1 reads MGHRA; CDR2 reads YSYEKL. The CDR3 spans 13 residues. CDR3 region: CASSQGSSYEQYF. The CDR3 DNA is TGCGCCAGCAGCCAAGGCAGCTCCTACGAGCAGTACTTC.

This rearrangement joins TRBV2 to TRBJ2-1; 10 nucleotides align to TRBD2. The V gene end was trimmed by 6 bases and the J gene end by 7 bases; junction bases not matched to a gene: 6. CDR1 SNHLY and CDR2 FYNNEI come from the germline V gene. This CDR3 spans 14 amino acids. The CDR3 nucleotides are TGTGCCAGCAGGACCGGACTAGCGGCAAATGAGCAGTTCTTC. Its protein is CASRTGLAANEQFF.

The DNA of the CDR3 is TGTGCCAGCAGTTACTCCCGGACAGGGGGAATCTATGGCTACACCTTC. It yields the protein CASSYSRTGGIYGYTF. The rearrangement joins TRBV6-5 to TRBJ1-2, with 10 nucleotides matching TRBD1. The CDR3 spans 16 residues. From germline, CDR1 is MNHEY and CDR2 SVGAGI. V trimming: 0 bases; J trimming: 4 bases; junction bases outside the gene matches: 5.

This rearrangement joins TRBV28 to TRBJ1-2; the match to TRBD1 covers 7 bases. Germline trimming cut 10 bases from V and 2 bases from J; bases unmatched to any gene: 13. Per the germline V gene, CDR1 is MDHEN and CDR2 is SYDVKM. The CDR3 extends over 15 amino acids. DNA of the CDR3: TGTGCCACCCAAGGGCCGGGACAGAGAAACTATGGCTACACCTTC. Residues: CATQGPGQRNYGYTF.

V and J are TRBV29-1 and TRBJ2-2; 9 bases align to TRBD1. V was clipped by 1 base and J by 6 bases; unmatched bases: 6. The germline V gene has CDR1 SQVTM and CDR2 ANQGSEA. CDR3 size: 15 residues. CDR3 DNA sequence: TGCAGCGTTGAAGGGCGACAGGGGGTCGCCGGGGAGCTGTTTTTT. Amino acids: CSVEGRQGVAGELFF.

The chain links TRBV10-3 to TRBJ1-1; possibly TRBD1 for D (5 bases). This CDR3 is built from 13 residues. CDR1 and CDR2 from the germline V gene are ENHRY and SYGVKD. V lost 2 bases to trimming and J lost 5 bases, with 9 bases between them. The CDR3 reads CAISEDSKTEAFF. In DNA, the CDR3 is TGTGCCATCAGTGAGGACAGTAAGACTGAAGCTTTCTTT.

This chain joins TRBV2 and TRBJ1-2; D is unresolved. Germline V gene data show CDR1 as SNHLY and CDR2 as FYNNEI. This CDR3 comprises 11 residues. The V and J ends lost 4 bases and 7 bases respectively, with 7 bases between them. CDR3 sequence (DNA): TGTGCCAGCAGTGTTAGTGGTGGCTACACCTTC. It encodes CASSVSGGYTF.

The rearrangement uses TRBV12-3 or TRBV12-4 and TRBJ2-1; 10 bases agree with TRBD1. Trimming took 5 bases from V and 7 from J; bases not matched to a gene: 2. The CDR3 is 13 residues long. The CDR3 loop is CASSGDRGNEQFF. CDR3 nucleotide sequence: TGTGCCAGCAGTGGGGACAGGGGAAATGAGCAGTTCTTC.

The rearrangement links TRBV28 to TRBJ1-5, with D uncertain. The CDR3 is 14 residues long. The germline CDR1 and CDR2 sequences are MDHEN and SYDVKM. The V end lost 1 base, the J end lost 6 bases, and 10 bases lay between the germline ends. The CDR3 protein is CASSLLGGGQPQHF. CDR3 DNA sequence: TGTGCCAGCAGTTTATTGGGAGGCGGTCAGCCCCAGCATTTT. Looking up the rest from reference TRBV28 and TRBJ1-5 gives the full variable domain: DVKVTQSSRYLVKRTGEKVFLECVQDMDHENMFWYRQDPGLGLRLIYFSYDVKMKEKGDIPEGYSVSREKKERFSLILESASTNQTSMYLCASSLLGGGQPQHFGDGTRLSIL.